The source of this T cell receptor (beta chain) is a study of shared clonotypes between healthy human individuals. Findings and limits, study-wide: Sharing across four donors was highest in naive CD4 (around 5%) and lowest in memory CD8 (approximately 0.4%). As a rule, naive subsets had a larger estimated richness than memory subsets.

Comments on this clone: Its matching antigen is unknown.

Per the germline V gene, CDR1 is MNHEY and CDR2 is SVGAGI. This CDR3 is built from 11 residues. V was cut by 8 bases and J by 5 bases, with 8 bases left in between. TCRdb keeps only in-frame clones here, not all; method: immunoSEQ multiplex PCR. The sample has roughly 680,000 clones, around 70% seen once. The chain joins TRBV6-5 to TRBJ2-3, with no clear D. The TCR was taken from a young woman in good health. Sequenced input: memory CD4+ T cells sorted from blood. Subset: CD45RA-negative fraction. The CDR3 here is CASRARDTQYF. CDR3 DNA sequence: TGTGCCAGCCGGGCGCGAGATACGCAGTATTTT.